The clone carrying this T cell receptor (beta chain) showed up many times. This entry is derived from a study of T-cell reconstitution after alpha-beta-depleted transplantation in children. A library of TCRbeta sequences, prepared with unique molecular identifiers, was generated. TCRdb re-called the PCR reads with MiXCR, one entry per CDR3 protein. The sample carries about 600,000 distinct CDR3 sequences, over 9.5% recorded once. The source is a human donor who donated a stem cell graft to a child with acute myeloid leukemia. Sample: PBMCs from the stem cell graft donor, taken from the stem cell graft.

The CDR3 reads CASSRRQGTTGELFF. DNA of the CDR3: TGTGCCAGCAGCAGGAGACAGGGGACCACCGGGGAGCTGTTTTTT. The chain combines TRBV6-2 or TRBV6-3 with TRBJ2-2; 8 nucleotides line up with TRBD1. Per the germline V gene, CDR1 is MNHEY and CDR2 is SVGEGT. This CDR3 is built from 15 residues. J lost 4 bases, V lost 6 bases, and 7 bases had no gene match.